A selection of T cell receptor beta chains follows, all from one sample in a study of T cell repertoires in cytomegalovirus infection. Via MiXCR, TCRdb re-called the reads, giving one row per CDR3 protein. This sample has approximately 280,000 distinct CDR3 sequences, with approximately 22% found just once. Their target antigens are unknown. The sequencing used cultured PBMCs, collected from culture after CMV antigen stimulation. The receptors originated from a human donor in good health (CMV status not recorded). Some clones in this sample may be carry-over from other donors' samples. CDR3s include the opening cysteine and the closing phenylalanine or tryptophan. A D gene is named only where the DNA matches it firmly. Size tells how often a clone was seen (once, few, many) or the class of an expanded clone, and some rows leave it out.

TRBJ2-1	.	TRBD2	TRBV27	TGTGCCAGCAGTTTAATAGCGGGCGGGGACAATGAGCAGTTCTTC	CASSLIAGGDNEQFF
TRBJ2-1	few	.	TRBV12-3/TRBV12-4	TGTGCCAGCAGTTTCGGTATCGGGACAAATTACAATGAGCAGTTCTTC	CASSFGIGTNYNEQFF
TRBJ1-1	.	.	TRBV27	TGTGCCACCCACCGGGGCAGAAACACTGAAGCTTTCTTT	CATHRGRNTEAFF
TRBJ2-7	.	TRBD1	TRBV25-1	TGTGCCAGCAGTGTCGGGGACAGGGATTACGAGCAGTACTTC	CASSVGDRDYEQYF
TRBJ1-2	many	.	TRBV7-2	TGTGCCAGCAGCCCGACAGCAAACTATGGCTACACCTTC	CASSPTANYGYTF
TRBJ1-1	many	.	TRBV7-2	TGTGCCAGCAGCTTAGTCCCAGTAAATACTGAAGCTTTCTTT	CASSLVPVNTEAFF
TRBJ2-2	.	TRBD1	TRBV5-4	TGTGCCAGCAGCTGGGACAGGAGGGTCGGGGAGCTGTTTTTT	CASSWDRRVGELFF
TRBJ2-3	few	.	TRBV18	TGTGCCAGCTCACCCACTAACACAGATACGCAGTATTTT	CASSPTNTDTQYF
TRBJ1-3	once	.	TRBV28	TGTGCCAGCAGTCCTCGATCCGGATTAACGAGGGGAAACACCATATATTTT	CASSPRSGLTRGNTIYF
TRBJ2-5	.	.	TRBV19	TGTGCCAGTTCGGGTCCGGGATCGGAGACCCAGTACTTC	CASSGPGSETQYF
TRBJ2-3	few	TRBD2	TRBV6-1	TGTGCCAGCATCCGGACTAGCGGCCCCGTCAGGGTCACAGATACGCAGTATTTT	CASIRTSGPVRVTDTQYF
TRBJ1-1	.	.	TRBV10-3	TGTGCCATCCAGGGCGTTGGCACTGAAGCTTTCTTT	CAIQGVGTEAFF